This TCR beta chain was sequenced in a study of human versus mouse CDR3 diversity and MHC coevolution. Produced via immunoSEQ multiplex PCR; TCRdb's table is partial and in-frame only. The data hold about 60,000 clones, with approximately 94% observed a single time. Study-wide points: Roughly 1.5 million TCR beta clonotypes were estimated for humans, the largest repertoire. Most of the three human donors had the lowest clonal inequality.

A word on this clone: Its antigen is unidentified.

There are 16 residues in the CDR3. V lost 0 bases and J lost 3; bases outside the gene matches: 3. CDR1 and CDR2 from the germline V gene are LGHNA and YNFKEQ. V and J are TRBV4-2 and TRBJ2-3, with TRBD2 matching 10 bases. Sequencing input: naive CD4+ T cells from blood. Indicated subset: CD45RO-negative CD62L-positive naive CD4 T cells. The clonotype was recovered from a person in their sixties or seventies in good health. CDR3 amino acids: CASSQDLTSGTDTQYF. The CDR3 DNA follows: TGTGCCAGCAGCCAAGATTTGACTAGCGGGACAGATACGCAGTATTTT.